The 32 T cell receptor beta chains listed next were all sequenced from one sample in a study of monozygotic twins with inflammatory bowel disease. TCRdb re-analyzed the 5' RACE reads; it lists each CDR3 protein once, without DNA. This repertoire comprises 40,000 to 45,000 distinct CDR3 sequences; its ten largest clones make up 4% to 6.5%. The source material was blood. These receptors all stem from a human donor with ulcerative colitis or Crohn's disease, or a healthy co-twin of an affected twin (not recorded which).

The chain recombines TRBV29-1 with TRBJ1-1. The germline gives CDR1 SQVTM, CDR2 ANQGSEA. The CDR3 runs 12 residues. The CDR3 is CSVLAANTEAFF.

The genes are TRBV28 and TRBJ2-2; checking the TCRdb D call of TRBD1 is not possible without DNA. CDR1 MDHEN and CDR2 SYDVKM come from the germline V gene. The CDR3 length is 14 residues. CDR3 in amino acids: CASSSGLPPRELFF.

This sequence joins TRBV4-1 and TRBJ1-2. From germline, CDR1 is MGHRA and CDR2 YSYEKL. The CDR3 is 14 residues long. CDR3 sequence: CASSQVTTDYGYTF.

The CDR3 here is CSASQGSKNIQYF. The V gene is TRBV20-1, the J gene TRBJ2-4. This CDR3 has 13 amino acids. Germline V gene lookup returns CDR1 DFQATT and CDR2 SNEGSKA (reference sequence).

This CDR3 is CASSPNENRNQPQHF. The chain combines TRBV18 with TRBJ1-5. The germline V gene encodes CDR1 KGHSH and CDR2 LQKENI. The CDR3 length is 15 residues.

The V call is TRBV12-3 or TRBV12-4, the J call TRBJ1-2. The CDR3 is 14 amino acids. Here the CDR3 reads CASSSAGGARGYTF.

This CDR3 reads CASSRGLAYEQYF. This rearrangement joins TRBV5-5 to TRBJ2-7; TCRdb picks TRBD2, but there is no DNA to check that call. Looked up from germline, CDR1 is SGHKS and CDR2 is YYEKEE (reference sequence). The CDR3 length is 13 residues.

The chain combines TRBV20-1 with TRBJ2-3. The CDR3 length is 14 residues. CDR1 and CDR2 (germline): DFQATT, SNEGSKA (reference sequence). This chain's CDR3 is CSARAWSYTDTQYF.

The chain combines TRBV7-2 with TRBJ2-7; the TCRdb D gene call, TRBD1, has no DNA to confirm it. The CDR3 totals 12 residues. In germline, CDR1 is SGHTA, CDR2 FQGNSA. The CDR3 region is CASDGGAYEQYF.

This chain connects TRBV3-1 to TRBJ1-5; TCRdb's D gene call, TRBD1, goes unchecked for lack of DNA. This CDR3 contains 15 residues. Germline-derived CDR1 and CDR2 are LGHDT and YNNKEL (reference sequence). This chain's CDR3 is CASSQDGGSNQPQHF.

The gene calls are TRBV19 and TRBJ1-2. Germline CDR1 reads LNHDA; CDR2 reads SQIVND (reference sequence). The length of the CDR3 is 13 residues. This CDR3 reads CASSGGSYHGYTF. The full variable domain, completed using reference TRBV19 and TRBJ1-2, is DGGITQSPKYLFRKEGQNVTLSCEQNLNHDAMYWYRQDPGQGLRLIYYSQIVNDFQKGDIAEGYSVSREKKESFPLTVTSAQKNPTAFYLCASSGGSYHGYTFGSGTRLTVV.

This chain links TRBV29-1 with TRBJ2-2; there is no DNA to check the TCRdb D call of TRBD1. CDR3 length equals 16 residues. Looked up from germline, CDR1 is SQVTM and CDR2 is ANQGSEA. CDR3: CSVEWLRAGNTGELFF.

The chain has TRBV20-1 and TRBJ2-4. Germline CDR1 DFQATT, CDR2 SNEGSKA (reference sequence). This CDR3 contains 19 residues. The CDR3 reads CSARVLDLGSSLAKNIQYF.

The chain carries TRBV20-1 and TRBJ2-2. The CDR3 contains 12 residues. Germline loops: CDR1 DFQATT, CDR2 SNEGSKA (reference sequence). CDR3 loop: CSASERTGELFF.

The gene calls are TRBV29-1 and TRBJ2-1; TCRdb gives TRBD2 as the D gene, but with no DNA this cannot be confirmed. Germline loops: CDR1 SQVTM, CDR2 ANQGSEA. The CDR3 length is 14 residues. The CDR3 is CSGNIAGGRNEQFF.

The chain employs TRBV5-1 and TRBJ1-1; TCRdb lists TRBD1, though no DNA is available to test this call. CDR1 SGHRS and CDR2 YFSETQ come from the germline V gene. This CDR3 has 14 amino acids. The CDR3 sequence is CASSSGTGNTEAFF.

The rearrangement uses TRBV12-3 or TRBV12-4 and TRBJ1-1. CDR3 size: 16 residues. CDR3 amino acids: CASRQGLGSWNTEAFF.

The gene calls are TRBV12-3 or TRBV12-4 and TRBJ1-3. The CDR3 is 11 residues long. This chain's CDR3 is CASSRGNTIYF.

This chain connects TRBV20-1 to TRBJ1-1; TCRdb calls TRBD1, which cannot be checked without DNA. Germline-derived CDR1 and CDR2 are DFQATT and SNEGSKA (reference sequence). The CDR3 consists of 16 residues. CDR3 sequence reads: CSAREVGGTSNTEAFF.

The rearrangement links TRBV7-9 to TRBJ1-1; TCRdb names TRBD1, which stays unverified in the absence of DNA. Germline CDR1 SEHNR, CDR2 FQNEAQ (reference sequence). The CDR3 length is 16 residues. This CDR3 reads CASSIRTGGRYTEAFF.

V gene TRBV2 combines with J gene TRBJ2-5. The CDR3 sequence is 14 residues long. Germline assignment: CDR1 SNHLY and CDR2 FYNNEI. This chain's CDR3 is CASSEGQAFETQYF.

This rearrangement joins TRBV20-1 to TRBJ1-4. CDR3 length equals 16 residues. Germline CDR1 and CDR2: DFQATT and SNEGSKA (reference sequence). CDR3 amino acids: CSARDPAALGDEKLFF.

The chain carries TRBV25-1 and TRBJ2-7; TCRdb designates TRBD1, a call that cannot be tested without DNA. Germline CDR1 reads MGHDK; CDR2 reads SYGVNS. The CDR3 consists of 14 residues. CDR3 residues: CASSDSGQVYEQYF.

The V call is TRBV7-6, the J call TRBJ2-1; the D call from TCRdb, TRBD2, cannot be confirmed without DNA. The CDR3 has 18 residues. Germline loops: CDR1 SGHVS, CDR2 FNYEAQ. This CDR3 is CASSVRGVGGWTYNEQFF.

The chain recombines TRBV5-1 with TRBJ2-2. Germline assignment: CDR1 SGHRS and CDR2 YFSETQ. This CDR3 is built from 12 residues. The chain's CDR3 is CASSYDTGELFF.

The rearrangement uses TRBV5-6 and TRBJ2-1; lacking DNA, the TRBD2 call made by TCRdb goes unchecked. This CDR3 has 13 residues. Germline V gene sequence: CDR1 SGHDT, CDR2 YYEEEE. Here the CDR3 reads CASSLVGPSHLFF.

The chain has TRBV5-1 and TRBJ2-1; TCRdb's D call, TRBD2, is unchecked because there is no DNA. CDR1 and CDR2 from the germline V gene are SGHRS and YFSETQ. The CDR3 spans 16 residues. CDR3 residues: CASSLNALGRDNEQFF.

V and J are TRBV5-1 and TRBJ2-5; TCRdb's D gene call, TRBD2, goes unchecked for lack of DNA. The CDR3 has 15 amino acids. CDR1 is SGHRS, CDR2 YFSETQ, per germline. This chain's CDR3 is CASNPNEGGQETQYF. Full variable domain (remainder filled in from reference TRBV5-1 and TRBJ2-5): KAGVTQTPRYLIKTRGQQVTLSCSPISGHRSVSWYQQTPGQGLQFLFEYFSETQRNKGNFPGRFSGRQFSNSRSEMNVSTLELGDSALYLCASNPNEGGQETQYFGPGTRLLVL.

The chain has TRBV10-3 and TRBJ2-3; the D gene TCRdb calls, TRBD1, cannot be checked with no DNA. The CDR3 covers 16 residues. Germline V gene sequence: CDR1 ENHRY, CDR2 SYGVKD. The chain's CDR3 is CAISELWDKSTDTQYF.

The genes are TRBV28 and TRBJ1-2. The germline V gene has CDR1 MDHEN and CDR2 SYDVKM. CDR3 length: 13 residues. The chain's CDR3 is CASTLGNLYGYTF.

The V call is TRBV20-1, the J call TRBJ2-3; without DNA, the TCRdb call of TRBD1 cannot be checked. The CDR3 sequence is 14 residues long. Germline CDR1 and CDR2: DFQATT and SNEGSKA (reference sequence). The CDR3 protein is CSATPMGGGDTQYF.

This clonotype is identified as large from frequency. The genes are TRBV3-1 and TRBJ2-3. This CDR3 is built from 12 residues. Germline V gives CDR1 LGHDT, CDR2 YNNKEL (reference sequence). CDR3 protein: CASSQDISTQYF.